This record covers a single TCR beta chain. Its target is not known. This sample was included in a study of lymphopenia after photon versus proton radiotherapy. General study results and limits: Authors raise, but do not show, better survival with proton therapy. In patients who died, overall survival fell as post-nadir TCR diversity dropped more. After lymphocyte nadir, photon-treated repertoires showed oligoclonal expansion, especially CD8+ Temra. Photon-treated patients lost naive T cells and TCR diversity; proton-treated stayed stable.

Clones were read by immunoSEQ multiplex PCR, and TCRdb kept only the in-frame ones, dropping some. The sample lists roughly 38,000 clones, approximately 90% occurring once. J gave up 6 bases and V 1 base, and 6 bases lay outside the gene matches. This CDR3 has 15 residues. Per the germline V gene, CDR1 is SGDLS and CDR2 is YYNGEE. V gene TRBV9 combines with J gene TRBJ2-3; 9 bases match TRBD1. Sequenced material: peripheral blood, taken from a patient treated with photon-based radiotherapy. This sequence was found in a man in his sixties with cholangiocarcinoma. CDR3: CASSVLGTGKDTQYF. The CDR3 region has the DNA TGTGCCAGCAGCGTACTCGGGACAGGGAAGGATACGCAGTATTTT.